Presented here are 5 T cell receptor beta chains from one specimen sequenced in a study of T cells in Graves' hyperthyroidism and ophthalmopathy. RNA transcripts yielded amplified TCR beta CDR3 regions. TCR CDR3 underwent first-round RT-PCR with the HTBI primer set. TCRdb called the multiplex PCR reads again in MiXCR, with one record for every CDR3 protein. The sample shows more than 350,000 distinct CDR3 sequences, roughly 15% of them seen only once. The source material was blood. All receptors come from a woman aged 55-69 years with Graves' ophthalmopathy.

The V call is TRBV5-8, the J call TRBJ2-3; no clear D. The germline V gene has CDR1 SGHTS and CDR2 YDEGEE. The CDR3 extends over 11 amino acids. Trimming left V 6 bases short and J 6 bases short, with 8 bases between. The CDR3 DNA follows: TGTGCCAGCACCCCGGCGGATACGCAGTATTTT. It is translated as CASTPADTQYF.

This chain links TRBV5-6 with TRBJ2-7; 10 nucleotides match TRBD1. The CDR3 is 14 residues long. The germline gives CDR1 SGHDT, CDR2 YYEEEE. Germline trimming cut 4 bases from V and 3 bases from J; bases unmatched to any gene: 4. CDR3 sequence reads: CASSDRGRLYEQYF. The CDR3 DNA is TGTGCCAGCAGCGACAGGGGGCGCCTCTACGAGCAGTACTTC.

The V call is TRBV11-2, the J call TRBJ2-2; D is ambiguous. Trimming removed 5 bases at V and 5 bases at J, with 15 bases between. The CDR3 consists of 15 residues. CDR1 and CDR2 from the germline V gene are SGHAT and FQNNGV. The CDR3 is CASSQTGWDTGELFF. DNA for the CDR3: TGTGCCAGCAGCCAGACCGGTTGGGATACCGGGGAGCTGTTTTTT.

This clonotype was found many times. The chain recombines TRBV20-1 with TRBJ2-1; D is unclear. The CDR3 length is 11 residues. The V gene lost 5 bases and the J gene lost 10 bases, with 12 bases spanning the gap. The germline V gene encodes CDR1 DFQATT and CDR2 SNEGSKA (reference sequence). CDR3 sequence reads: CSAPLLGEQFF. The CDR3 DNA reads as TGCAGTGCTCCACTCCTGGGGGAGCAGTTCTTC.

This chain uses TRBV19 with TRBJ2-3; TRBD2 matches at 7 bases. The V gene end was trimmed by 0 bases and the J gene end by 2 bases; junction bases not matched to a gene: 5. The CDR3 sequence is 16 residues long. CDR1 and CDR2 from the germline V gene are LNHDA and SQIVND (reference sequence). Here the CDR3 reads CASSIDGSGYTDTQYF. The DNA of the CDR3 is TGTGCCAGTAGTATAGACGGTAGCGGGTACACAGATACGCAGTATTTT.